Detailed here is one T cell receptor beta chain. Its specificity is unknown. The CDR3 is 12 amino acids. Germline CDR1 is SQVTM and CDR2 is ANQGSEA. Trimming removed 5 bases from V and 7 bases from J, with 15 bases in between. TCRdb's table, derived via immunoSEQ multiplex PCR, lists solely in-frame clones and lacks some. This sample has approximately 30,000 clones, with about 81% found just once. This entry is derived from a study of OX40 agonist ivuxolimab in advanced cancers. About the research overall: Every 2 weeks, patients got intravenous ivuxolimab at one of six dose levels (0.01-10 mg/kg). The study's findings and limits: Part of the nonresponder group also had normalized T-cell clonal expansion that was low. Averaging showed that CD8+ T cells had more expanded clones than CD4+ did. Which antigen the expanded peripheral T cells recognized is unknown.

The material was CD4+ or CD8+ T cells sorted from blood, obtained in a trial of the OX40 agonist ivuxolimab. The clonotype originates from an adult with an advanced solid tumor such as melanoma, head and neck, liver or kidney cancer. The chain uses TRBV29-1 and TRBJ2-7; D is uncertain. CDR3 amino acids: CSVRSTTREQYF. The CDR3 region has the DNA TGCAGCGTTCGATCCACTACGAGGGAGCAGTACTTC.